This T cell receptor beta chain comes out of a study of regulatory T cells in long-lasting Graves disease. Documented time point: persistent/refractory GD, antithyroid drugs over 5 years with positive TRAb. The TCR library used RNA extracted from PBMCs. As a group, patients came from one endocrinology department in Xi'an, China. Germline V CDR1 and CDR2: SNHLY, FYNNEI. Trimming pared 7 bases from V and 0 bases from J, leaving 18 bases between. CDR3 length: 16 residues. This clonotype came up many times. Its antigen remains unidentified. Arm-PCR of CDR3 regions and iRepertoire HTBI primers were the basis on which TCR beta libraries were built. One entry per CDR3 protein results from TCRdb running MiXCR on the multiplex PCR reads. Among about 660,000 distinct CDR3 sequences listed, about 32% were seen once. Regarding the study as a whole: With persistent disease, TRBV28, TRBJ1-2 and TRBJ2-5 were the favored segments.

The gene calls are TRBV2 and TRBJ1-2; the D is unclear. The clonotype was recovered from a female donor with Graves disease. This specimen consisted of peripheral blood mononuclear cells (PBMCs), obtained when the disease was refractory, from a patient treated with antithyroid drugs. The CDR3 loop is CASNNAERLTNYGYTF. The CDR3 nucleotides are TGTGCCAGCAATAATGCAGAGAGACTAACTAACTATGGCTACACCTTC.